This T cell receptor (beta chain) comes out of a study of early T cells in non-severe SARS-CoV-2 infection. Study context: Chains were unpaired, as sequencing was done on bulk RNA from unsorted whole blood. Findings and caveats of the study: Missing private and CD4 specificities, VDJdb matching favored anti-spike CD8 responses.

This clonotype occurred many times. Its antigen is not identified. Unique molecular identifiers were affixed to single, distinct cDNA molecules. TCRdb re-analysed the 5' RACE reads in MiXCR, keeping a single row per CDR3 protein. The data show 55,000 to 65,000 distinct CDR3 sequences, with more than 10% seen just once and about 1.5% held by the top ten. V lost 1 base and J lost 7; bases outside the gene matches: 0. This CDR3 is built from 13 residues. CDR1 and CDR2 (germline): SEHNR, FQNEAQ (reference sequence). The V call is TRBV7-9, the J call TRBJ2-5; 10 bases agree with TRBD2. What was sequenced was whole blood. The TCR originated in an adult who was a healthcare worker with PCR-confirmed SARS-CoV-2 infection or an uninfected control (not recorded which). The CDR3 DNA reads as TGTGCCAGCAGCTTAGGACTAGCGGGGACCCAGTACTTC. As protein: CASSLGLAGTQYF.